A single sample gave rise to the 29 T cell receptor beta chains below, sequenced in a study of blood T cells in healthy people across ages. A second PCR of roughly 7 to 11 cycles used a sample-barcoded 5' primer and a J-beta primer mix. TCRdb analysed the 5' RACE reads with MiXCR anew, one entry per CDR3 protein. The sample includes about 1.8 million distinct CDR3 sequences, around 50% of them seen just once. The sequenced sample consisted of blood. The origin of the receptors is a woman aged 35 to 49 in good health.

This clonotype appeared many times. V is TRBV7-2 and J is TRBJ2-6; 7 positions agree with TRBD2. The J segment lost 2 bases and the V segment lost 3 bases, leaving 1 base of the junction unmatched. CDR1 and CDR2 from the germline V gene are SGHTA and FQGNSA. The CDR3 runs to 15 residues. This CDR3 reads CASSFAGAGANVLTF. CDR3 sequence (DNA): TGTGCCAGCAGCTTTGCGGGGGCTGGGGCCAACGTCCTGACTTTC.

This CDR3 is CASSPPGLSGANVLTF. CDR3 in DNA: TGTGCCAGCAGCCCGCCGGGTCTCTCTGGGGCCAACGTCCTGACTTTC. The rearrangement joins TRBV7-3 to TRBJ2-6; D gene uncertain. Germline V gene data show CDR1 as SGHTA and CDR2 as FQGTGA. CDR3 length equals 16 residues. Deletions cut 5 bases from V and 0 bases from J, with 11 bases between.

The chain uses TRBV19 and TRBJ2-5; a possible D gene is TRBD2 (5 bases). Germline V gives CDR1 LNHDA, CDR2 SQIVND (reference sequence). Trimming shortened V by 5 bases and J by 2 bases, and 12 bases separated the two germline ends. The CDR3 length is 14 residues. For the CDR3, the DNA is TGTGCCAGTAGTGTATCAGAGGGACAAGAGACCCAGTACTTC. It yields the protein CASSVSEGQETQYF. The variable domain in full, with the rest retrieved from reference TRBV19 and TRBJ2-5, is DGGITQSPKYLFRKEGQNVTLSCEQNLNHDAMYWYRQDPGQGLRLIYYSQIVNDFQKGDIAEGYSVSREKKESFPLTVTSAQKNPTAFYLCASSVSEGQETQYFGPGTRLLVL.

The CDR3 here is CASSRGQGEETQFF. Written as DNA, the CDR3 is TGCGCCAGCAGCCGCGGACAGGGGGAAGAGACCCAGTTCTTC. The chain combines TRBV5-1 with TRBJ2-5, with 10 bases identical to TRBD1. The J call is in doubt because the DNA end fits TRBJ2-1 better. CDR1 SGHRS and CDR2 YFSETQ come from the germline V gene. This CDR3 region has 14 residues.

The chain recombines TRBV27 with TRBJ2-5; 10 positions agree with TRBD2. V was clipped by 6 bases and J by 4 bases; unmatched bases: 11. Germline CDR1 reads MNHEY; CDR2 reads SMNVEV (reference sequence). The CDR3 is 16 amino acids. Here the CDR3 reads CASRPTAGGSLETQYF. CDR3 bases: TGTGCCAGCAGGCCCACAGCGGGGGGGTCTTTAGAGACCCAGTACTTC.

V gene TRBV7-6 combines with J gene TRBJ2-5, with 8 bases fitting TRBD2. The CDR3 has 17 amino acids. Trimming at V came to 0 bases and at J to 1 base, leaving 7 bases not matched to a gene. CDR1 is SGHVS and CDR2 is FNYEAQ in the germline V gene. Here the CDR3 reads CASSLAPRGGIQETQYF. DNA of the CDR3: TGTGCCAGCAGCTTAGCGCCTCGGGGGGGAATCCAAGAGACCCAGTACTTC.

This clonotype came up a few times. The gene calls are TRBV21-1 and TRBJ2-5; the table's D call TRBD1 went unverified against the DNA. TRBV21-1 is a pseudogene. The CDR3 consists of 16 residues. CDR3 coding DNA: TGTGCCAGCAGCAAAGTGGGGACAGGGAAGCAAGAGACCCAGTACTTC. Its translation: CASSKVGTGKQETQYF.

The chain has TRBV2 and TRBJ1-2; a possible D gene is TRBD1 (5 bases). The CDR3 loop spans 13 amino acids. V lost 6 bases to trimming and J lost 4 bases, with 12 bases between them. Germline V gives CDR1 SNHLY, CDR2 FYNNEI. CDR3 sequence reads: CASRDTAVYGYTF. CDR3 coding DNA: TGTGCCAGCAGGGACACGGCGGTCTATGGCTACACCTTC.

The chain is built from TRBV7-6 and TRBJ1-4, with a tentative D call TRBD1 (6 bases). The germline V gene encodes CDR1 SGHVS and CDR2 FNYEAQ. V was trimmed by 0 bases and J by 16 bases, leaving 18 bases between them. This CDR3 is built from 14 residues. CDR3 protein: CASSLAGGAPPAFF. The CDR3 DNA reads TGTGCCAGCAGCTTAGCGGGGGGGGCTCCGCCGGCGTTTTTT.

The genes are TRBV12-3 or TRBV12-4 and TRBJ2-3; 13 bases align to TRBD2. Unmatched junction bases numbered 5, after V lost 6 bases and J lost 5 bases. The CDR3 extends over 15 amino acids. CDR3 nucleotides: TGTGCCAGCAGATTCACTAGCGGGGGGGTAGATACGCAGTATTTT. Its translation is CASRFTSGGVDTQYF.

As regards this clonotype: Germline and junction disagree at one end, which may indicate a read error. The V and J genes are TRBV7-7 and TRBJ2-5, with 9 bases that match TRBD2. This CDR3 contains 15 residues. CDR1 is SSHAT and CDR2 is FNYEAQ in the germline V gene (reference sequence). This CDR3 reads CASSFGRGGQETQYF. CDR3 nucleotide sequence: TGTGCTAGCAGCTTTGGGCGGGGGGGCCAAGAGACCCAGTACTTC.

The chain is built from TRBV7-3 and TRBJ2-3; no definite D call. Germline V gene lookup returns CDR1 SGHTA and CDR2 FQGTGA. This CDR3 has 17 residues. The V and J ends lost 4 bases and 1 base respectively, with 18 bases between them. The CDR3 nucleotides are TGTGCCAGCAGCTCCAACCTGATGGGAACCGGCACAGATACGCAGTATTTT. Residues: CASSSNLMGTGTDTQYF.

The DNA for the CDR3 is TGTGCCAGCTCACCACCTTCGGGCGCTAGCAATCAGCCCCAGCATTTT. Translated: CASSPPSGASNQPQHF. The rearrangement joins TRBV18 to TRBJ1-5, with D unresolved. Germline CDR1 reads KGHSH; CDR2 reads LQKENI. Trimming stripped 0 bases from V and 0 bases from J, with 9 bases between. The CDR3 contains 16 residues.

The chain recombines TRBV6-6 with TRBJ2-7; no definite D call. Looked up from germline, CDR1 is MNHNY and CDR2 is SVGAGI (reference sequence). V shed 6 bases and J shed 1 base, with 16 bases lying between them. The CDR3 is 15 amino acids. DNA for the CDR3: TGTGCCAGCAGCTCGGACCCGTTCTTTTCCTACGAGCAGTACTTC. It translates to CASSSDPFFSYEQYF.

This chain uses TRBV12-3 or TRBV12-4 with TRBJ2-5; maybe TRBD2 (6 bases). With 3 bases removed from V and 11 bases from J, the gap between germline ends came to 13 bases. CDR3 length: 12 amino acids. The CDR3 sequence: CASSFGEAEQYF. The CDR3, as DNA: TGTGCCAGCAGTTTCGGGGAGGCGGAACAGTACTTC.

The rearrangement links TRBV20-1 to TRBJ2-7; 7 bases map to TRBD1. This CDR3 is 14 amino acids long. Per germline, CDR1 DFQATT and CDR2 SNEGSKA (reference sequence). V was pared by 5 bases and J by 6 bases, with 13 bases of the junction left unmatched. CDR3 sequence (DNA): TGCAGTGCTCCAGCCCCCCGACAGGGCGCCGAGCAGTACTTC. Its protein product is CSAPAPRQGAEQYF.

The DNA for the CDR3 is TGTGCCAGCAGTCCACCTACCTCTCTCTTAGCGGGGGAACACATTAGCACAGATACGCAGTATTTT. Residues: CASSPPTSLLAGEHISTDTQYF. The genes are TRBV27 and TRBJ2-3; TRBD2 agrees at 9 bases. Trimming took 5 bases from V and 0 from J; bases not matched to a gene: 24. CDR3 size: 22 residues. The germline V gene encodes CDR1 MNHEY and CDR2 SMNVEV (reference sequence).

J is TRBJ2-5 and V is TRBV4-1; the match to TRBD2 covers 8 bases. Germline V gene lookup returns CDR1 MGHRA and CDR2 YSYEKL. V dropped 4 bases and J dropped 11; count of bases not matched to a gene: 21. The CDR3 contains 17 residues. The CDR3 nucleotides read TGCGCCAGCAGCCTGGCGGGAGAGCGGGGGAGGCAGTATGAGCAGTACTTC. It specifies CASSLAGERGRQYEQYF.

Turning to this clonotype: One end of the junction is discordant with germline, which a read error may explain. The gene calls are TRBV4-2 and TRBJ2-1, with 8 bases that match TRBD2. Germline V CDR1 and CDR2: LGHNA, YNFKEQ. The CDR3 is made up of 16 amino acids. In DNA, the CDR3 is TGTGCCAGCAGCCACATAGCGGGGCAAACCTACGATGAGCAGTTCTTC. This sequence encodes CASSHIAGQTYDEQFF.

This rearrangement joins TRBV28 to TRBJ2-5, with a possible D match to TRBD1 (6 bases). V was pared by 6 bases and J by 1 base, with 12 bases between. CDR3 length: 14 residues. Germline V gene data show CDR1 as MDHEN and CDR2 as SYDVKM. CDR3 region: CASRDTGFQETQYF. Here the CDR3 DNA reads TGTGCCAGCAGAGACACAGGGTTCCAAGAGACCCAGTACTTC.

The V call is TRBV6-5, the J call TRBJ1-5; D not certain. Germline V CDR1 and CDR2: MNHEY, SVGAGI. The CDR3 sequence is 15 residues long. Trimming left V 0 bases short and J 3 bases short, with 9 bases between. CDR3 protein: CASSYSVSNNQPQHF. CDR3 bases: TGTGCCAGCAGTTACTCGGTCAGCAACAATCAGCCCCAGCATTTT.

This rearrangement joins TRBV2 to TRBJ2-1; D is undetermined. This CDR3 comprises 14 residues. The germline CDR1 and CDR2 sequences are SNHLY and FYNNEI. Between the trimmed V and J ends, which lost 8 bases and 10 bases, there was a span of 21 bases. The CDR3 is CASYGYPAQGEQFF. CDR3 nucleotides: TGTGCCAGCTACGGATATCCGGCTCAAGGGGAGCAGTTCTTC.

In the case of this clonotype: The germline gene is not matched at one end of the junction; a read error may be the cause. V and J are TRBV4-3 and TRBJ2-3, with 9 nucleotides matching TRBD2. This CDR3 is 15 amino acids long. Germline-derived CDR1 and CDR2 are LGHNA and YSLEER. The CDR3 coding sequence is TGCGCCAGCAGCCAACTAGCGGGGAGCACAGATACGCGGTATTTT. Translation: CASSQLAGSTDTRYF.

The gene calls are TRBV6-4 and TRBJ2-1, with no clear D. In germline, CDR1 is MRHNA, CDR2 SNTAGT. This CDR3 comprises 13 residues. V was trimmed by 0 bases and J by 10 bases, leaving 10 bases between them. The CDR3 DNA reads TGTGCCAGCAGTGACTCGGGTCGGGCGGAGCAGTTCTTC. Translation gives CASSDSGRAEQFF.

This chain connects TRBV28 to TRBJ2-7; D gene ambiguous. Germline V gene sequence: CDR1 MDHEN, CDR2 SYDVKM. V gave up 3 bases and J gave up 0 bases, with 12 bases separating them. CDR3 size: 15 residues. CDR3 sequence reads: CASSFRATGSYEQYF. CDR3 DNA sequence: TGTGCCAGCAGTTTTCGGGCTACCGGCTCCTACGAGCAGTACTTC.

A few counts support this clonotype. The rearrangement joins TRBV29-1 to TRBJ1-2; D is unclear. This CDR3 comprises 13 residues. Trimming shortened V by 1 base and J by 4 bases, and 10 bases separated the two germline ends. In germline, CDR1 is SQVTM, CDR2 ANQGSEA. The CDR3 loop is CSVEAQTPYGYTF. Here the CDR3 DNA reads TGCAGCGTTGAAGCCCAGACGCCCTATGGCTACACCTTC.

This clonotype has a handful of counts. This chain connects TRBV5-1 to TRBJ1-2, with D hard to call. Per the germline V gene, CDR1 is SGHRS and CDR2 is YFSETQ. The CDR3 sequence is 16 residues long. The V end lost 0 bases, the J end lost 0 bases, and 12 bases lay between the germline ends. CDR3 in DNA: TGCGCCAGCAGCTTGGCCGGCAGACAAGCTAACTATGGCTACACCTTC. Amino acid sequence: CASSLAGRQANYGYTF.

The chain employs TRBV4-1 and TRBJ2-3; D might be TRBD2 (5 bases). The CDR3 totals 16 residues. Germline values: CDR1 MGHRA, CDR2 YSYEKL. V lost 7 bases and J lost 3, with 20 bases in between. CDR3 sequence (DNA): TGCGCCAGCAACCCAATACTAGTTGTAAGAACAGATACGCAGTATTTT. Residues: CASNPILVVRTDTQYF.

The J gene is TRBJ2-7, the V gene TRBV27; D tentatively fits TRBD1 or TRBD2 (5 bases each). V was shortened by 2 bases and J by 5 bases, with 13 bases between the two germline ends. Looked up from germline, CDR1 is MNHEY and CDR2 is SMNVEV (reference sequence). The length of the CDR3 is 14 residues. CDR3: CASSLVQGANEQYF. In nucleotides, the CDR3 is TGTGCCAGCAGTTTAGTTCAGGGAGCGAACGAGCAGTACTTC.